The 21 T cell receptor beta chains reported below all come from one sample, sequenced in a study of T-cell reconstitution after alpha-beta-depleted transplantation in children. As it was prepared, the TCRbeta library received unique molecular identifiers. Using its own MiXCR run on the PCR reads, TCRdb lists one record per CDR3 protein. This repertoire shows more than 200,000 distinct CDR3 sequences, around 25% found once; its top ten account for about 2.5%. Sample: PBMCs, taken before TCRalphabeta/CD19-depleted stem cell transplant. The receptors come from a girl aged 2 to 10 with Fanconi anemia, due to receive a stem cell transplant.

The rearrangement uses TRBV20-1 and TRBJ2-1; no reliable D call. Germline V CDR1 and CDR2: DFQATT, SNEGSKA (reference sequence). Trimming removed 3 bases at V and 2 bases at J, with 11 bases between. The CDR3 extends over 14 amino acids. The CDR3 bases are TGCAGTGCTAGCCTCGCTAGGACCTACAATGAGCAGTTCTTC. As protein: CSASLARTYNEQFF.

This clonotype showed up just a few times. Written as DNA, the CDR3 is TGCGCCAGCAGTGAATCGCTGAATGAGCAGTTCTTC. The encoded protein is CASSESLNEQFF. The chain carries TRBV10-2 and TRBJ2-1; D uncertain. Trimming shortened V by 3 bases and J by 7 bases, and 7 bases separated the two germline ends. This CDR3 spans 12 amino acids. The germline V gene encodes CDR1 WSHSY and CDR2 SAAADI.

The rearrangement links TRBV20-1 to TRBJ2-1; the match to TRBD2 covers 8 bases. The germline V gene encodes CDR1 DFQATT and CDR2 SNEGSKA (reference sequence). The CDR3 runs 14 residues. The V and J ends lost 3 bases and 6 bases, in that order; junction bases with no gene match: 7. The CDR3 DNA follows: TGCAGTGCTAGGGTCCTAGCGGGTAGCAATGAGCAGTTCTTC. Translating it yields CSARVLAGSNEQFF.

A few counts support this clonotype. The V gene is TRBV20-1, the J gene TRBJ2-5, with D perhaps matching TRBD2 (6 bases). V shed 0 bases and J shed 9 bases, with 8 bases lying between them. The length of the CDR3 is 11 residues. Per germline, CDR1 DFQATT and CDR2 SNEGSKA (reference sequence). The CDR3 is CSARERRAQYF. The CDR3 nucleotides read TGCAGTGCTAGAGAGCGGAGGGCCCAGTACTTC.

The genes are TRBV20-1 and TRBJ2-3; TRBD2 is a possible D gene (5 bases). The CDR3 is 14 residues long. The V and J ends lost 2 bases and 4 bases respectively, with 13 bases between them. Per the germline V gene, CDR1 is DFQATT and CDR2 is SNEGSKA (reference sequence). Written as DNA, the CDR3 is TGCAGTGCTAGAATACCCGTGCGGGCAGATACGCAGTATTTT. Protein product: CSARIPVRADTQYF.

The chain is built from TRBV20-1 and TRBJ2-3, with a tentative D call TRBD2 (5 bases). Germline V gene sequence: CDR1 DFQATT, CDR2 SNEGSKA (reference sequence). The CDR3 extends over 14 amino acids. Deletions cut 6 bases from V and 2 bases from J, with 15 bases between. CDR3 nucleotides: TGCAGTGCGGGCGGGTGGACCTTCACAGATACGCAGTATTTT. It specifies CSAGGWTFTDTQYF.

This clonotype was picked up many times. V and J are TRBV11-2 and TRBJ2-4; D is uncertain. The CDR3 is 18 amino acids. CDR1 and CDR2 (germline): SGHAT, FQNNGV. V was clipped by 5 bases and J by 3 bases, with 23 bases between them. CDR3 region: CASSPNSLLLRGKNIQYF. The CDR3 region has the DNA TGTGCCAGCAGCCCCAATTCCTTACTCCTGAGAGGCAAAAACATTCAGTACTTC.

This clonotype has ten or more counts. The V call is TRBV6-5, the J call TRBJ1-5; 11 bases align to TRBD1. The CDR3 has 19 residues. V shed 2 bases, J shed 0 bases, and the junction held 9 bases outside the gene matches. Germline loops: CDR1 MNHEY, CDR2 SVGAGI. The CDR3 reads CASSYDRTGGPSSNQPQHF. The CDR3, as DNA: TGTGCCAGCAGTTACGATAGGACAGGGGGCCCTAGTAGCAATCAGCCCCAGCATTTT.

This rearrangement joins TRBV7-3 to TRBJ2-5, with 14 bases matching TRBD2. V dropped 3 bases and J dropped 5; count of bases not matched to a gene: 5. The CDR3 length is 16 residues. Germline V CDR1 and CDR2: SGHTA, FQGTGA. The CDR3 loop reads CASSLTSGGAVETQYF. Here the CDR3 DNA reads TGTGCCAGCAGCTTGACTAGCGGGGGGGCCGTGGAGACCCAGTACTTC.

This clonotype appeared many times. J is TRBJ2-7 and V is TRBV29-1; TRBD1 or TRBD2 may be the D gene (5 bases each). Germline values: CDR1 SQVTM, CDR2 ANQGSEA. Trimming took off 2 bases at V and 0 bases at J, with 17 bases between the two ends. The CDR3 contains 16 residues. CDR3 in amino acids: CSVEIWREGNSYEQYF. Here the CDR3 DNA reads TGCAGCGTTGAAATATGGCGCGAGGGGAACTCCTACGAGCAGTACTTC.

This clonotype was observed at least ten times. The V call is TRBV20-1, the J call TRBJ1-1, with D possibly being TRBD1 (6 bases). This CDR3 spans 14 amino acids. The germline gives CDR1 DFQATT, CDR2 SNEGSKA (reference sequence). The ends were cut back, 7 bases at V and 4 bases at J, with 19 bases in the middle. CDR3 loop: CSEIPDREFTEAFF. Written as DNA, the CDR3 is TGCAGTGAAATTCCGGACAGAGAGTTCACTGAAGCTTTCTTT.

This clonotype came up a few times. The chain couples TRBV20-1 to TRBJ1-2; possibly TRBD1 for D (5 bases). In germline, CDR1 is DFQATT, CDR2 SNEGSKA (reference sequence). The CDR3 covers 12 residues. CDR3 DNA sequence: TGCAGCCCTCCCAGGGCTAACTATGGCTACACCTTC. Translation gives CSPPRANYGYTF.

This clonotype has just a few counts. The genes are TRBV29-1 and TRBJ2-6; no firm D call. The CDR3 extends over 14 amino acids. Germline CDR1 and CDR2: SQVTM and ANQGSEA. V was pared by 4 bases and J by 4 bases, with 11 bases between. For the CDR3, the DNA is TGCAGCGTTGTGAGGTTCACGGGGGCCAACGTCCTGACTTTC. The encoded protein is CSVVRFTGANVLTF. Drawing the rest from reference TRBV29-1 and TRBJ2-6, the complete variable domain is SAVISQKPSRDICQRGTSLTIQCQVDSQVTMMFWYRQQPGQSLTLIATANQGSEATYESGFVIDKFPISRPNLTFSTLTVSNMSPEDSSIYLCSVVRFTGANVLTFGAGSRLTVL.

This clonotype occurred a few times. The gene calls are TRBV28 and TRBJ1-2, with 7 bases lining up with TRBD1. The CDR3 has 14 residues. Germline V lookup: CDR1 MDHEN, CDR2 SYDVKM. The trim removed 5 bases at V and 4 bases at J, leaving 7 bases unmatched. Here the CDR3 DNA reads TGTGCCAGCAGTGACGGGGGGACAGTCTATGGCTACACCTTC. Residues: CASSDGGTVYGYTF.

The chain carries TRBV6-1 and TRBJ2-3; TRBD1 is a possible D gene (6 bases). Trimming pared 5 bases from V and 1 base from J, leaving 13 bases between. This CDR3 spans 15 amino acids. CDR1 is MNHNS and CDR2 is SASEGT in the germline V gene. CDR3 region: CASSLTGRGTDTQYF. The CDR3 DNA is TGTGCCAGCAGTCTAACAGGGAGAGGCACAGATACGCAGTATTTT.

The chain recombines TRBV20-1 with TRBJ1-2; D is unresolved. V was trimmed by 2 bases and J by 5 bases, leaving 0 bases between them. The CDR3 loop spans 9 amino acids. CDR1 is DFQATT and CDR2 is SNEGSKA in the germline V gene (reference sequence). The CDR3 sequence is CSARYGYTF. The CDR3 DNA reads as TGCAGTGCTAGATATGGCTACACCTTC.

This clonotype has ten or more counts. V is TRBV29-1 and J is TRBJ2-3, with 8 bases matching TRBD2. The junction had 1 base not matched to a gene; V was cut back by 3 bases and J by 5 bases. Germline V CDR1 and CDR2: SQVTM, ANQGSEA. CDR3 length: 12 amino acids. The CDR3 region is CSVDSGEDTQYF. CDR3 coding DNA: TGCAGCGTTGATAGCGGGGAAGATACGCAGTATTTT.

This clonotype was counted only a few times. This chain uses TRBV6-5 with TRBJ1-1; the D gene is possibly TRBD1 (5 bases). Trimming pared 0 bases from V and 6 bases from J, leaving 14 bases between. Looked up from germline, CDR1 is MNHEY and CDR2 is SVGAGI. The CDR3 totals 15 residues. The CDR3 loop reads CASSYSSGIGAEAFF. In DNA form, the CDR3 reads TGTGCCAGCAGTTACTCGTCAGGGATTGGCGCTGAAGCTTTCTTT.

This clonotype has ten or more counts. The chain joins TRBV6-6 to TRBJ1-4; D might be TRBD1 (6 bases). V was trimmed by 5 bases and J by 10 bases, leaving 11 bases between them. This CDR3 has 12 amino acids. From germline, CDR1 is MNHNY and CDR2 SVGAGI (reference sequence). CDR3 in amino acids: CASSPDSGKLFF. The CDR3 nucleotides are TGTGCCAGCAGTCCGGACAGCGGAAAACTGTTTTTT.

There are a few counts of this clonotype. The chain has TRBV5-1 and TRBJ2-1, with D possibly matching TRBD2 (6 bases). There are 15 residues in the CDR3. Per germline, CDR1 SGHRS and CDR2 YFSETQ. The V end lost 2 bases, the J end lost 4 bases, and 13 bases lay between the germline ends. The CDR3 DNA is TGCGCCAGCAGCTTAGGCGGGGAACTTTACAATGAGCAGTTCTTC. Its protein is CASSLGGELYNEQFF.

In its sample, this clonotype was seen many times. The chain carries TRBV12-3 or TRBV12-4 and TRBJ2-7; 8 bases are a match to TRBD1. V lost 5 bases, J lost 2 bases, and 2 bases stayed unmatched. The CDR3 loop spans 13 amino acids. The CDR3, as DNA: TGTGCCAGCAGTACGACAGGGGCCTACGAGCAGTACTTC. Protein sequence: CASSTTGAYEQYF.